This T cell receptor beta chain was sequenced in a study of T cell repertoires in cytomegalovirus infection. Germline CDR1 is MNHEY and CDR2 is SMNVEV (reference sequence). The CDR3 loop spans 14 amino acids. The ends were cut back, 4 bases at V and 5 bases at J, with 14 bases in the middle. Study-level results: What dominated the ex vivo response were HLA-C-restricted CMV-specific TCR beta clonotypes.

TCRdb re-derived calls from the reads in MiXCR, one entry per CDR3 protein. The table includes nearly 450,000 distinct CDR3 sequences, about a third detected once. This clonotype occurred a few times. As yet, its antigen is unknown. The receptor was derived from a human donor in good health (CMV status not recorded). Some clones in this sample may be carry-over from other donors' samples. The gene calls are TRBV27 and TRBJ2-5, with D possibly TRBD1 on 6 matching bases. Sequencing input: PBMCs. In nucleotides, the CDR3 is TGTGCCAGCAGTTCCTCAGGGGTCCGGGAGACCCAGTACTTC. As protein: CASSSSGVRETQYF.